This note documents a single T cell receptor beta chain sequence. Its specificity is unknown. This entry is derived from a study of identical twins. Overall study findings and caveats: Memory repertoires showed no such pattern, whereas abundant cord blood beta clonotypes carried fewer insertions.

Via MiXCR, TCRdb re-called the 5' RACE reads, giving one row per CDR3 protein. The sample has roughly 720,000 distinct CDR3 sequences; roughly 18% are singletons. Trimming removed 5 bases from V and 6 bases from J; junction bases left unmatched: 2. The CDR3 spans 13 residues. The same sample was also used in a study of T cells expressing NK-cell markers.

The V and J genes are TRBV12-3 or TRBV12-4 and TRBJ2-2, with 8 bases that match TRBD2. The sequencing input was PBMCs. This clonotype originated in a young woman in good health. The CDR3 is CASSILAAGELFF. For the CDR3, the DNA is TGTGCCAGCAGTATACTAGCGGCCGGGGAGCTGTTTTTT.